This T cell receptor beta chain was documented in a study of blood T cell repertoires in COVID-19. Study background: Sources were T cells, B-cell-depleted T cells, or PBMCs; the material itself was cDNA or gDNA.

The protocol was immunoSEQ multiplex PCR, while the TCRdb copy is restricted to in-frame clones and leaves out a portion. The sample lists roughly 300,000 clones, more than 70% occurring once. The sample consisted of peripheral blood. The sequence was collected from a woman aged 45-65 years with acute or convalescent COVID-19.

As DNA, the CDR3 is TGTGCCAGCAGCTTAATCGGGGGGTCTGCGAACACCGGGGAGCTGTTTTTT. It translates to CASSLIGGSANTGELFF. The chain recombines TRBV7-3 with TRBJ2-2; TRBD2 agrees at 7 bases. Germline loops: CDR1 SGHTA, CDR2 FQGTGA. The CDR3 is 17 residues long. V trimming: 1 base; J trimming: 0 bases; junction bases outside the gene matches: 5.